This entry concerns a single TCR beta chain. Antigen unknown. Relative to the germline gene, one junction end is altered; a read error may explain this. This CDR3 has 15 residues. Germline CDR1 reads DFQATT; CDR2 reads SNEGSKA (reference sequence). This sample was included in a study of metastatic and nonmetastatic thyroid tumors. On the study more broadly: Repertoire data that came from the blood and tumor or nodule tissue of malignant and benign thyroid patients were compared. Study-wide results and limits: The study reportedly found significantly higher TCR beta diversity in malignant thyroid tumors than benign nodules, in blood and tumor.

As handled by the study authors: Clinicopathological groups of papillary thyroid cancer showed CDR3 differences that were used to build a distant-metastasis classifier. Through MiXCR, TCRdb re-clonotyped the PCR reads. TCRdb's processing, not the study's, gives the V and J calls here. This table has about 40,000 clones, 13% appearing once. The entire patient cohort was treatment-naive prior to thyroid surgery. Sequencing used blood. The sequence derives from a female donor with papillary thyroid cancer or a benign thyroid nodule (not recorded which). Some clones in this sample may be carry-over from other donors' samples. V usage is TRBV20-1 and J usage is TRBJ2-2; no reliable D call. The CDR3 protein is CSAGDWVANTGELFF. CDR3 DNA: TGCAGTGCTGGAGATTGGGTGGCAAACACCGGGGAGCTGTTTTTT.